This record concerns one T cell receptor (beta chain) sequence. Antigen: not known. This entry belongs to a study of vaccination effects on CD4 cells after COVID-19. In the study overall: Every participant took two doses of the BNT162b2 or mRNA-1273 vaccine. Peptides at about 10 ug/ml and IL-2 at 10 IU/ml were added to fewer than 2.5 million PBMC per well.

CD4+ T cells were isolated after around 10 days of culture. Both day 3 and day 7 saw half the medium replaced with IL-2 medium. Here immunoSEQ multiplex PCR was the method, and the copy in TCRdb shows in-frame clones only, minus some. The sample carries 70,000 or so clones, approximately 71% recorded once. V was clipped by 3 bases and J by 3 bases, with 2 bases between them. Germline V CDR1 and CDR2: DFQATT, SNEGSKA (reference sequence). The CDR3 is 10 amino acids. Findings of the study overall: Of the vaccine-induced clones from healthy vaccinees, merely 1 of 255 recognized common cold coronaviruses as well.

This chain joins TRBV20-1 and TRBJ2-5; no clear D. This specimen was CD4+ T cells from PBMCs cultured without peptide, taken before COVID-19 vaccination. The sequence derives from a human donor who received a COVID-19 vaccine. The CDR3 DNA follows: TGCAGTGCTAGTAAAGAGACCCAGTACTTC. It encodes CSASKETQYF.